Given below is one TCR beta chain in context. The sample belongs to a study of T cell changes during pregnancy in multiple sclerosis. Method: immunoSEQ multiplex PCR; TCRdb's copy keeps in-frame clones and lacks some. The sample holds 35,000 or so clones, approximately 90% seen once. Germline assignment: CDR1 PRHDT and CDR2 FYEKMQ (reference sequence). With 5 bases removed from V and 3 bases from J, the gap between germline ends came to 13 bases. The CDR3 is 14 residues long. Here the sequenced sample was CD4+ T cells from peripheral blood mononuclear cells, taken in the first trimester of pregnancy. The TCR was taken from a female donor with multiple sclerosis, enrolled in a pregnancy study. The rearrangement uses TRBV13 and TRBJ1-1; D gene ambiguous. CDR3 in amino acids: CASSALAGYTEAFF. CDR3 sequence (DNA): TGTGCCAGCAGCGCCTTAGCTGGGTACACTGAAGCTTTCTTT.